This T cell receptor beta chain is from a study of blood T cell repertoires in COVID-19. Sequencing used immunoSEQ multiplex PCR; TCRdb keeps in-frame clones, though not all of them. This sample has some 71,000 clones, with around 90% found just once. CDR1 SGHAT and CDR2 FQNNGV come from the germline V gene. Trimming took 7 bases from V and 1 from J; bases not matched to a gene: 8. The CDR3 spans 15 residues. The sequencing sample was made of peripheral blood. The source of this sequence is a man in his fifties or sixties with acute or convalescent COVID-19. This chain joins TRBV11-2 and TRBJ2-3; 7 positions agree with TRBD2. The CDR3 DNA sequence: TGTGCCAGCACCTCGGCCGGACTAGGCACAGATACGCAGTATTTT. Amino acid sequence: CASTSAGLGTDTQYF.